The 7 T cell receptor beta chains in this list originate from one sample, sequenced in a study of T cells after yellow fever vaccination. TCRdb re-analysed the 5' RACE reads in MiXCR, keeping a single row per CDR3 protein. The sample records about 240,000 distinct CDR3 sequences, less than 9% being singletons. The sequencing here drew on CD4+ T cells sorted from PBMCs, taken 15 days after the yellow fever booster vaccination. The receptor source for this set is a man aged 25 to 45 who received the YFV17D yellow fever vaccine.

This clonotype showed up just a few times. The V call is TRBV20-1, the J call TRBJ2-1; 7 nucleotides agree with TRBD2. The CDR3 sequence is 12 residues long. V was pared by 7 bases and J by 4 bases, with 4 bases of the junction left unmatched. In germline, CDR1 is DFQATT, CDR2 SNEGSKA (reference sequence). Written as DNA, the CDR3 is TGCAGTGTGGCTAGCGGATACAATGAGCAGTTCTTC. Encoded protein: CSVASGYNEQFF.

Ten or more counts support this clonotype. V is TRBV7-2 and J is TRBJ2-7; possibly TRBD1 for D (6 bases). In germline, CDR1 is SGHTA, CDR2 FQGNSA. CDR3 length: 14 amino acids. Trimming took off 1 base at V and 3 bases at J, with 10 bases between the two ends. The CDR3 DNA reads TGTGCCAGCAGCTTAGTCGCAGGGGTCTACGAGCAGTACTTC. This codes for CASSLVAGVYEQYF.

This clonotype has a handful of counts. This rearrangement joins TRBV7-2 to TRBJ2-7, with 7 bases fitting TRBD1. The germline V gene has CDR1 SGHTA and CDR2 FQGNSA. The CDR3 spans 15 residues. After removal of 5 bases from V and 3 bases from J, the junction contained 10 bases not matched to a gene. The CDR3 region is CASSQGWDSNYEQYF. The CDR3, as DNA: TGTGCCAGCAGCCAGGGCTGGGACAGCAACTACGAGCAGTACTTC.

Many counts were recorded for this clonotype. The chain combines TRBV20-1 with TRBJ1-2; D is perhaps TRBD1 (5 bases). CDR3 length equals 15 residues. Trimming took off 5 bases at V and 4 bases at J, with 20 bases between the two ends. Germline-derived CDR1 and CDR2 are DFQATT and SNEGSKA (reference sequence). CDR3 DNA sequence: TGCAGTGCTTCACCCGACAGCGCCGGCAGCTATGGCTACACCTTC. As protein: CSASPDSAGSYGYTF.

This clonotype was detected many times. The CDR3 DNA sequence: TGTGCCAGCAGTGAACACGTAAAGAGCTACGAGCAGTACTTC. The encoded protein is CASSEHVKSYEQYF. The rearrangement uses TRBV6-1 and TRBJ2-7; D gene unclear. The germline V gene encodes CDR1 MNHNS and CDR2 SASEGT. Trimming removed 2 bases at V and 3 bases at J, with 11 bases between. The length of the CDR3 is 14 residues.

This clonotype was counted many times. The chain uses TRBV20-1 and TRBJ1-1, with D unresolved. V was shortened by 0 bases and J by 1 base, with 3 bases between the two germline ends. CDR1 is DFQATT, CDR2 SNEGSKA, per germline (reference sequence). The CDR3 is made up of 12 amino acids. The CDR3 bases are TGCAGTGCTAGAGATCCGAACACTGAAGCTTTCTTT. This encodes CSARDPNTEAFF.

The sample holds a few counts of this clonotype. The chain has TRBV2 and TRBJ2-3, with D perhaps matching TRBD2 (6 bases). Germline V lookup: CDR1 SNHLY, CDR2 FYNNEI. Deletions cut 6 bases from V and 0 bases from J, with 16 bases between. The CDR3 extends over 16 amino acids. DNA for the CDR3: TGTGCCAGCAGAAAATCCGCGGGGAGGAGCACAGATACGCAGTATTTT. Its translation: CASRKSAGRSTDTQYF.